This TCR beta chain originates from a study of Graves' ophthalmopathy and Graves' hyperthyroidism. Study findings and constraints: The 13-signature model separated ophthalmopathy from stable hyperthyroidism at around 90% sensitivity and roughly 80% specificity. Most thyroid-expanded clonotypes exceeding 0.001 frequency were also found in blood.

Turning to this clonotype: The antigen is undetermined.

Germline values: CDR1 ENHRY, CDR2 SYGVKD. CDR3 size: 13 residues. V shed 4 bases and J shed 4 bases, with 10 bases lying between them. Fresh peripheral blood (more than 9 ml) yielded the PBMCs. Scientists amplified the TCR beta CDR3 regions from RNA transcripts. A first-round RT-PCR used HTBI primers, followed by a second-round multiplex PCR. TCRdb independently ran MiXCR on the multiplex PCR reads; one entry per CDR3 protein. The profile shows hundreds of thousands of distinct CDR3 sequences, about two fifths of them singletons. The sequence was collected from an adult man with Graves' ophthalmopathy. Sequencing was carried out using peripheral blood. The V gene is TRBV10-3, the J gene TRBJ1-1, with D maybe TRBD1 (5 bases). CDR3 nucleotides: TGTGCCATCAGTGCTATCAGGGTCACTGAAGCTTTCTTT. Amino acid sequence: CAISAIRVTEAFF.